This T cell receptor beta chain came from a study of metastatic and nonmetastatic thyroid tumors. General study results and limits: Significantly greater TCR beta diversity was reportedly found in malignant thyroid tumors than in benign nodules (in blood and tumor).

All patients were treatment-naive before thyroid surgery. With respect to this clone: Its antigen remains unknown. This may come from a read error, since a much larger clone is one base off. This sample includes further DNA sequences coding for the same CDR3.

TCRdb re-called the PCR reads through MiXCR. The sample lists more than 40,000 clones; roughly 15% were seen once. This CDR3 is built from 16 residues. Germline V gives CDR1 SGHRS, CDR2 YFSETQ. This chain connects TRBV5-1 to TRBJ2-1, with unresolved D. Sequenced sample: blood. The source of this sequence is a female donor with papillary thyroid cancer or a benign thyroid nodule (not recorded which). Some clones in this sample may be carry-over from other donors' samples. This chain's CDR3 is CASSLVVSASYDEQFF. The CDR3 nucleotides are TGCGCCAGCAGCTTGGTGGTGTCGGCTTCCTACGATGAGCAGTTCTTC.